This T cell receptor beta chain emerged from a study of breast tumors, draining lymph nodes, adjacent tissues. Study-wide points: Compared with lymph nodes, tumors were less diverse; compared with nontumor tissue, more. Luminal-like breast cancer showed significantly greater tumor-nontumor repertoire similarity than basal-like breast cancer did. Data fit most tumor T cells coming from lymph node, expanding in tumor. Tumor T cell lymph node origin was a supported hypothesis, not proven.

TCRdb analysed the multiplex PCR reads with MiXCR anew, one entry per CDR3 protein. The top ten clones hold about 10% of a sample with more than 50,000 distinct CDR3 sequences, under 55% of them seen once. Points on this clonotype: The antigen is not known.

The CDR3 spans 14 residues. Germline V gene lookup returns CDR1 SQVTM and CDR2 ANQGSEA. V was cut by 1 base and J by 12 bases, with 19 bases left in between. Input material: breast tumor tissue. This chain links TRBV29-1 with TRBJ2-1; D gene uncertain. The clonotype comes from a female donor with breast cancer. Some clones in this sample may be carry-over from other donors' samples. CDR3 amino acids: CSVEGSTVLGVQFF. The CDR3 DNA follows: TGCAGCGTTGAAGGCTCCACTGTCCTTGGTGTGCAGTTCTTC.